The sequence of this T cell receptor beta chain was determined in a study of blood T cell repertoires in COVID-19. Turning to the study itself: The United States, Italy and Spain were the sources of the acute and convalescent COVID-19 samples.

The table lists this clone with a few counts. Under the authors' procedure: Reference gene primer amplification gave nucleated cell count estimates. TCRdb's table, derived via immunoSEQ multiplex PCR, lists solely in-frame clones and lacks some. V and J calls and clone size are given by that table; D and trimming were obtained from the DNA. The table shows over 70,000 clones, with 60% to 80% occurring only once. The sequencing sample was made of peripheral blood. This receptor was obtained from an older man with active or convalescent COVID-19.

CDR3 loop: CASSITGLGNTEAFF. The CDR3 DNA sequence: TGTGCCAGTAGTATAACGGGGTTGGGGAACACTGAAGCTTTCTTT. The chain has TRBV19 and TRBJ1-1; unclear D gene. The CDR3 sequence is 15 residues long. Between the trimmed V and J ends, which lost 2 bases and 1 base, there was a span of 11 bases. Germline CDR1 LNHDA, CDR2 SQIVND (reference sequence).